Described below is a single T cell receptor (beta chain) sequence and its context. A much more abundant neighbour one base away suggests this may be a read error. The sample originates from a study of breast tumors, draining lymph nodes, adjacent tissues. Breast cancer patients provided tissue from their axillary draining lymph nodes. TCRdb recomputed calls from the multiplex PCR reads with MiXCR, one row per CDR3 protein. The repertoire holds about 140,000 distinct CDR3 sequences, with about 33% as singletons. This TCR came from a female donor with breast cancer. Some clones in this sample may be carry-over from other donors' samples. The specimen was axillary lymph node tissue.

Here the CDR3 DNA reads TGTGCCAGCAGCTTACGGGAGGAGACCCAGTACTTC. Translating gives CASSLREETQYF. The J gene is TRBJ2-5, the V gene TRBV7-9; tentative D call: TRBD2 (6 bases). V lost 2 bases to trimming and J lost 5 bases, with 6 bases between them. Per the germline V gene, CDR1 is SEHNR and CDR2 is FQNEAQ (reference sequence). The CDR3 is made up of 12 amino acids.